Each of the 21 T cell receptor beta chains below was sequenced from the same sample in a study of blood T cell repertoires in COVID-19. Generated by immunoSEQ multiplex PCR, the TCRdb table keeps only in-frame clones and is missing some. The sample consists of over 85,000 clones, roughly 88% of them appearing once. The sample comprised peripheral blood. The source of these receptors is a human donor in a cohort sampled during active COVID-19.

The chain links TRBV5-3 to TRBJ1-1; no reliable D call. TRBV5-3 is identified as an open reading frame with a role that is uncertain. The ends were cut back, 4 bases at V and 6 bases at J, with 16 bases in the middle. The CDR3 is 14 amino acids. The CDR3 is CARSGAGSRAEAFF. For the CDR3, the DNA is TGTGCCAGAAGCGGAGCTGGTTCTCGGGCTGAAGCTTTCTTT.

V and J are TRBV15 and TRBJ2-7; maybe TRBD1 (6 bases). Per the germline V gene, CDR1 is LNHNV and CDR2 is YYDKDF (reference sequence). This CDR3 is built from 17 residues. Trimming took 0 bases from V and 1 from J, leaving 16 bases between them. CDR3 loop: CATSRDAGARTSYEQYF. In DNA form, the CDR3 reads TGTGCCACCAGCAGAGATGCAGGGGCCCGAACTTCCTACGAGCAGTACTTC.

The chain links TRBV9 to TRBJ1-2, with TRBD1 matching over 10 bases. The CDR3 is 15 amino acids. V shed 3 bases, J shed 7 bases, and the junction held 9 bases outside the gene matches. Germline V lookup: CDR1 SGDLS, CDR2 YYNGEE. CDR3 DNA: TGTGCCAGCAGCGGTATAGGACAGGGGGGCTTTGGCTACACCTTC. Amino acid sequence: CASSGIGQGGFGYTF.

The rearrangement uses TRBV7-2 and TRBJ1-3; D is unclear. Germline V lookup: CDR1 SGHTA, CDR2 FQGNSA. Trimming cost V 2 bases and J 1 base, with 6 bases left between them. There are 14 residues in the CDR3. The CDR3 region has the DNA TGTGCCAGCAGCTTAAGCGGGTCTGGAAACACCATATATTTT. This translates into CASSLSGSGNTIYF.

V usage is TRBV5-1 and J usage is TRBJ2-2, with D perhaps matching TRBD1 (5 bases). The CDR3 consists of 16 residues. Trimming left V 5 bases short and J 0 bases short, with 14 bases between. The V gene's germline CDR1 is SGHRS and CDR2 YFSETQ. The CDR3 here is CASRPDSAANTGELFF. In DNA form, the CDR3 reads TGCGCCAGCAGGCCCGACAGCGCCGCGAACACCGGGGAGCTGTTTTTT.

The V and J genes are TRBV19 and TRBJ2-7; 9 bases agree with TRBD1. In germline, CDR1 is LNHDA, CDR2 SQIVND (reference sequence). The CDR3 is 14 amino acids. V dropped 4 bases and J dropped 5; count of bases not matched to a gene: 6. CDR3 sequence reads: CASSTPGQGHEQYF. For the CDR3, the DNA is TGTGCCAGTAGTACCCCGGGACAGGGCCACGAGCAGTACTTC. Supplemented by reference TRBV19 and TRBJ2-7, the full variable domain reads DGGITQSPKYLFRKEGQNVTLSCEQNLNHDAMYWYRQDPGQGLRLIYYSQIVNDFQKGDIAEGYSVSREKKESFPLTVTSAQKNPTAFYLCASSTPGQGHEQYFGPGTRLTVT.

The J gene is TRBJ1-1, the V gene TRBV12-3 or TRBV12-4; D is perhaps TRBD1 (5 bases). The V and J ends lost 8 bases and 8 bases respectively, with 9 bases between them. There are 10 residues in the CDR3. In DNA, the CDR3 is TGTGCCAGCCACCGACAGGAAGCTTTCTTT. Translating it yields CASHRQEAFF.

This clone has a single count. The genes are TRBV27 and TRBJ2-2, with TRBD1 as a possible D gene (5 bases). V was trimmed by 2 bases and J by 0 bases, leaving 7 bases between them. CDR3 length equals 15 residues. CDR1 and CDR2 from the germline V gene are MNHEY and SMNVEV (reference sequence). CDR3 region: CASSLRGPNTGELFF. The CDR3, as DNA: TGTGCCAGCAGTTTAAGGGGCCCGAACACCGGGGAGCTGTTTTTT.

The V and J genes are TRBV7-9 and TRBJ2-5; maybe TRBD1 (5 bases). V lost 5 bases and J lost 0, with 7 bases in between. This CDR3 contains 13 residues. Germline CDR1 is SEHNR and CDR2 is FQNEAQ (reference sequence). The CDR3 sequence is CASSRTNQETQYF. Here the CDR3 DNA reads TGTGCCAGCAGCAGGACAAACCAAGAGACCCAGTACTTC.

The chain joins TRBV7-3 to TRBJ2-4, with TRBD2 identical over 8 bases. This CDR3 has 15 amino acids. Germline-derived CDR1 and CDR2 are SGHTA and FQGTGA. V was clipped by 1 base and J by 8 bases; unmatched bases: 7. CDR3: CASSLRLAGGDIQYF. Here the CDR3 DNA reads TGTGCCAGCAGCTTAAGGCTAGCGGGTGGGGACATTCAGTACTTC.

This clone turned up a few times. DNA for the CDR3: TGCGCCAGCAGCCAAGATATCCAAAGCCCTCCCCTCTCGGATGGCTACACCTTC. Encoded protein: CASSQDIQSPPLSDGYTF. The V and J genes are TRBV4-3 and TRBJ1-2; D gene ambiguous. The germline V gene has CDR1 LGHNA and CDR2 YSLEER. V lost 0 bases and J lost 6, with 23 bases in between. This CDR3 spans 18 amino acids.

In DNA form, the CDR3 reads TGTGCCAGCAAACCCTCTAGCGGGAGGGCGTCGGGTGAGCAGTTCTTC. Its translation is CASKPSSGRASGEQFF. The chain uses TRBV28 and TRBJ2-1; 12 nucleotides line up with TRBD2. This CDR3 is 16 amino acids long. V trimming: 7 bases; J trimming: 9 bases; junction bases outside the gene matches: 13. Germline CDR1 MDHEN, CDR2 SYDVKM. Full variable domain (rest looked up from reference TRBV28 and TRBJ2-1): DVKVTQSSRYLVKRTGEKVFLECVQDMDHENMFWYRQDPGLGLRLIYFSYDVKMKEKGDIPEGYSVSREKKERFSLILESASTNQTSMYLCASKPSSGRASGEQFFGPGTRLTVL.

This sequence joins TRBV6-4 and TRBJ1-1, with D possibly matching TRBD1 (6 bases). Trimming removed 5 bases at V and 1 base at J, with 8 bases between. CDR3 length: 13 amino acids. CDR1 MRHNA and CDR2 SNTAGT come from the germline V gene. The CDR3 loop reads CASSKTGNTEAFF. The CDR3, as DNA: TGTGCCAGCAGTAAGACAGGGAACACTGAAGCTTTCTTT.

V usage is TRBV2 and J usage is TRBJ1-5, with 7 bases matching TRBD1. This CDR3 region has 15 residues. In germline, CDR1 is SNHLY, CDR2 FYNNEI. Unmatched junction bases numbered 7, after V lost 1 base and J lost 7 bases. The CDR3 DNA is TGTGCCAGCAGTGAAGTCAGGACAGGTCGGCAGCCCCAGCATTTT. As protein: CASSEVRTGRQPQHF.

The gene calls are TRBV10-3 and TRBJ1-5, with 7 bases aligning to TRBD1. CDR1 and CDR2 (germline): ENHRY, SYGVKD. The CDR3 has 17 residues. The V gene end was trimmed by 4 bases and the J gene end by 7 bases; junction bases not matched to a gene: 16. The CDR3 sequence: CAISATFRPQGEQPQHF. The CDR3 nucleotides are TGTGCCATCAGTGCGACCTTTCGGCCGCAGGGGGAACAGCCCCAGCATTTT.

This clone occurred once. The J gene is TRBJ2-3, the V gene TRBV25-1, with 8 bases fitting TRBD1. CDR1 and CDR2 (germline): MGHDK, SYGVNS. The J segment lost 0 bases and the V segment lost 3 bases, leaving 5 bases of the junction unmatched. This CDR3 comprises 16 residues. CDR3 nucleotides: TGTGCCAGCAGTGACCGGACAGGGAAGAGCACAGATACGCAGTATTTT. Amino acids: CASSDRTGKSTDTQYF.

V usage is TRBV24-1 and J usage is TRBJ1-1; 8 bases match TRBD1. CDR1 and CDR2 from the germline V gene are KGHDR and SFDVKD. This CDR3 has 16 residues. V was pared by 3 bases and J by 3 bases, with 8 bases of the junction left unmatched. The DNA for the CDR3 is TGTGCCACCAGTGATGTCGGACAGGGACGGGACACTGAAGCTTTCTTT. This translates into CATSDVGQGRDTEAFF.

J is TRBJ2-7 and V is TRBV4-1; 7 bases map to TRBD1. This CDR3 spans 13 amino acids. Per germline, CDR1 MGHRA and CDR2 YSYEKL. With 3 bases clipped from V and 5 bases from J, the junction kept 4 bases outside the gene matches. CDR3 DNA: TGCGCCAGCAGCCACCGACAGGGCCACGAGCAGTACTTC. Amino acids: CASSHRQGHEQYF.

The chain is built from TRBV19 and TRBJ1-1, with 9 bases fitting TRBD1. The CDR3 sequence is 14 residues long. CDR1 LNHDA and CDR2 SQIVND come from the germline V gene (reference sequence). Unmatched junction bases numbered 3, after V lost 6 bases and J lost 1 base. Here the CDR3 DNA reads TGTGCCAGTAGGTTGGGACAGGGGAACACTGAAGCTTTCTTT. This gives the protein CASRLGQGNTEAFF.

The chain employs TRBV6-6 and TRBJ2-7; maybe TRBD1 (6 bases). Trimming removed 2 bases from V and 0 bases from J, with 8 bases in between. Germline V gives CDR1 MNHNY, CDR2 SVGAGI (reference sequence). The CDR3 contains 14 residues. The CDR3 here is CASSYPGDSYEQYF. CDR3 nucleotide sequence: TGTGCCAGCAGTTACCCAGGGGACTCCTACGAGCAGTACTTC.

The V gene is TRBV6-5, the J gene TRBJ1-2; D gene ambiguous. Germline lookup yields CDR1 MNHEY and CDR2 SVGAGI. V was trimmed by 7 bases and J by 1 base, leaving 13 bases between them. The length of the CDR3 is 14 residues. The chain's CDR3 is CASTRLTNNYGYTF. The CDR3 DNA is TGTGCCAGCACCCGATTGACAAATAACTATGGCTACACCTTC.